This T cell receptor (beta chain) was sequenced during a study of blood T cell repertoires in COVID-19. About the study: The samples span acute and convalescent COVID-19 from the United States, Italy and Spain.

Sequencing was performed with immunoSEQ multiplex PCR; in TCRdb, only in-frame clones are kept and a portion is missing. The sample holds tens of thousands of clones; 85% to 95% are singletons and the top ten take over 0.7%. As to this clone: The sample holds other DNA sequences that translate to the same CDR3.

The germline V and J ends were trimmed by 4 bases and 0 bases, with 10 bases remaining between them. The germline gives CDR1 SNHLY, CDR2 FYNNEI. The CDR3 is made up of 15 amino acids. The chain links TRBV2 to TRBJ1-5; the D gene is possibly TRBD1 (5 bases). Input material: peripheral blood. The receptor comes from a male donor with active COVID-19. CDR3 coding DNA: TGTGCCAGCAGTGGACAGACTTTTAGCAATCAGCCCCAGCATTTT. Translating it yields CASSGQTFSNQPQHF.